This T cell receptor beta chain was observed in a study of cytomegalovirus exposure and HLA in healthy donors. Study results and caveats: The classifier reportedly diagnosed cytomegalovirus status with high specificity and sensitivity. A highly shared variant cluster was judged a likely technical artifact. In a later analysis, an Asian-associated ancestry cluster reportedly showed fewer N-insertions than the 666-donor mean. Most subjects had HLA-A and HLA-B alleles reportedly predicted accurately by TCR beta sequences.

PCR primers comprised 60 Vbeta and 13 Jbeta primers. Measured with immunoSEQ multiplex PCR; TCRdb has only the in-frame clones, and not every one. This table has about 200,000 clones, around three quarters appearing once. CDR3 length: 13 amino acids. Per the germline V gene, CDR1 is SQVTM and CDR2 is ANQGSEA. Notes on this clone: The antigen is not known. Sequence at one end of the junction differs from germline and may be a read error.

The genes are TRBV29-1 and TRBJ2-7; possible D gene TRBD2, 5 bases. The clonotype originates from a man aged 30 to 45 in good health and CMV-seronegative. The sequencing sample was made of PBMCs. CDR3 sequence reads: CSVEVGERYEQCF. In DNA, the CDR3 is TGCAGCGTTGAGGTCGGGGAGAGATACGAGCAGTGCTTC.